This entry is about one T cell receptor (beta chain). No antigen is known for it. The data belong to a study of CXCR3-negative and CXCR3-positive naive CD8 T cells. Naive CD8+ T cells showed a CD45RO-CCR7+CD27+CD95- phenotype. The CDR3 is 14 residues long. Germline V gene data show CDR1 as MDHEN and CDR2 as SYDVKM. Overall study findings and caveats: Naive cells with CXCR3 showed TRB CDR3s that were more hydrophobic than those in CXCR3-negative naive cells. Naive cells, whether CXCR3-negative or CXCR3-positive, had similar TRBV-TRBJ usage, while memory cells differed. The majority of assays used fresh PBMCs, and CXCR3 expression partially decreased after cryopreservation.

5' RACE that incorporated UMI labels was used to prepare the TRB cDNA libraries. TCRdb reprocessed the 5' RACE reads, with one entry per CDR3 protein and no DNA. The listing contains 70,000 to 100,000 distinct CDR3 sequences. This sequence was found in a human donor in good health. Some clones in this sample may be carry-over from other donors' samples. The V gene is TRBV28, the J gene TRBJ2-1; TCRdb reports TRBD1, a call that lacks DNA to check it against. The sample consisted of naive CXCR3- CD8+ T cells from blood. Stated subset: CD45RO-CCR7+CD27+CD95- naive CD8+ T cells lacking CXCR3 (TNR3-). CDR3 amino acids: CASSYGRGSNEPFF.